A single sample gave rise to the 2 T cell receptor beta chains below, sequenced in a study of a mutant IDH1 vaccine in newly diagnosed glioma. Their antigens are not known. The assay was immunoSEQ multiplex PCR, and TCRdb's table has in-frame clones only and misses some. The table lists more than 30,000 clones, about nine tenths of them singletons. Time point indicated: week 47, end of study. It was 300 ug of mutant IDH1 20-mer peptide that made up each vaccine dose, given with topical imiquimod. The sample here was PBMCs, taken from a glioma patient whose treatment included an IDH1 peptide vaccine. These receptors were obtained from a man aged 35-49 years with glioma.

V gene TRBV6-1 combines with J gene TRBJ2-6; tentative D call: TRBD1 (8 bases). CDR1 MNHNS and CDR2 SASEGT come from the germline V gene. V lost 4 bases and J lost 3, with 13 bases in between. The length of the CDR3 is 16 residues. This chain's CDR3 is CASSVTGGDGANVLTF. The CDR3 region has the DNA TGTGCCAGCAGTGTAACAGGGGGGGATGGGGCCAACGTCCTGACTTTC.

About this clone: The same CDR3 also results from other DNA sequences found in this sample. The V gene is TRBV18, the J gene TRBJ2-5; D might be TRBD1 or TRBD2, each matching 6 bases. Germline V gene data show CDR1 as KGHSH and CDR2 as LQKENI. This CDR3 comprises 15 residues. With 1 base removed from V and 5 bases from J, the gap between germline ends came to 14 bases. DNA for the CDR3: TGTGCCAGCTCACCACTGGGGGGCTCCAGGGAGACCCAGTACTTC. Its protein product is CASSPLGGSRETQYF.